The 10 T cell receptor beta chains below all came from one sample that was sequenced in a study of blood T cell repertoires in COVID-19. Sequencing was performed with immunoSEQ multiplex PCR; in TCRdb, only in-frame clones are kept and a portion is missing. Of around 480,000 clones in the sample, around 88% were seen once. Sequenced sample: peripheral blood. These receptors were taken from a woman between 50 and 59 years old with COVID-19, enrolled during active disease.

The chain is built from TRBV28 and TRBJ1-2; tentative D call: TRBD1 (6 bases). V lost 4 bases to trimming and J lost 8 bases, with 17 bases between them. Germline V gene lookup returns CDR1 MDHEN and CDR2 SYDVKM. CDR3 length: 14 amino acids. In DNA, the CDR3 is TGTGCCAGCAGTTCGCCGGGAGGGGGAGGAGGCTACACCTTC. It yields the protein CASSSPGGGGGYTF.

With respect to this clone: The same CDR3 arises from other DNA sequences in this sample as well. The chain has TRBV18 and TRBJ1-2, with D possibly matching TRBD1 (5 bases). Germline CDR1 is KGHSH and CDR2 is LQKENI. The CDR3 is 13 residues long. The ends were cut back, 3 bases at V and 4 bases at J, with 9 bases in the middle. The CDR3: CASSPGQIYGYTF. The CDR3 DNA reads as TGTGCCAGCTCACCGGGGCAGATCTATGGCTACACCTTC.

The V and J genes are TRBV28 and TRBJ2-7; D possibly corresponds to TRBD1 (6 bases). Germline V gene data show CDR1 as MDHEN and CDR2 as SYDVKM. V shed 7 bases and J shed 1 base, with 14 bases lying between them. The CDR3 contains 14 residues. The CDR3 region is CASTLQGPSYEQYF. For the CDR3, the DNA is TGTGCCAGCACCCTACAGGGACCTTCCTACGAGCAGTACTTC.

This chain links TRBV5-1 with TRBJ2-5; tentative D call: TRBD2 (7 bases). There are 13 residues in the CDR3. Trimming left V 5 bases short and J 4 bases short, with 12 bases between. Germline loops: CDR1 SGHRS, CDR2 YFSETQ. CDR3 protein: CASRGGPRETQYF. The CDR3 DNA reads TGCGCCAGCAGGGGGGGGCCGAGAGAGACCCAGTACTTC.

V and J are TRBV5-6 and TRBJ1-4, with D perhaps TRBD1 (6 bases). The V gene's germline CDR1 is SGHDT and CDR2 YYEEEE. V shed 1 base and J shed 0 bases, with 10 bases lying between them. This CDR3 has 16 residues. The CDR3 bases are TGTGCCAGCAGCTTGAGGACAGTTGCAACTAATGAAAAACTGTTTTTT. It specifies CASSLRTVATNEKLFF.

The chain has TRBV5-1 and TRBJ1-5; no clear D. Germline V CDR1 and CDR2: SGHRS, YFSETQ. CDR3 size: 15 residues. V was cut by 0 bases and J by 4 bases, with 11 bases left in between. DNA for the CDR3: TGCGCCAGCAGCTTGGGAGGGTCCGGGAATCAGCCCCAGCATTTT. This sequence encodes CASSLGGSGNQPQHF.

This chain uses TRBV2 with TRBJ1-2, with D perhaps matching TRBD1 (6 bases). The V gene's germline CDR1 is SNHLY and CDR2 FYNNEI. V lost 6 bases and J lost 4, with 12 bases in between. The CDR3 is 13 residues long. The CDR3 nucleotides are TGTGCCAGCAGGGAACAGGGTGTCTATGGCTACACCTTC. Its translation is CASREQGVYGYTF.

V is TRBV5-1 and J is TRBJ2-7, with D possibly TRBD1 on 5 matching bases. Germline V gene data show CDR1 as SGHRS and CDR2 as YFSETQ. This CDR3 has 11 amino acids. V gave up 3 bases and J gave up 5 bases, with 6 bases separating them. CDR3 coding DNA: TGCGCCAGCAGCTGGGGCCACGAGCAGTACTTC. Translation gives CASSWGHEQYF.

The CDR3 sequence: CASSLVGRNTIYF. The CDR3 nucleotides read TGTGCCAGCAGCTTAGTCGGTCGAAACACCATATATTTT. The J gene is TRBJ1-3, the V gene TRBV7-2; D gene ambiguous. Germline CDR1 is SGHTA and CDR2 is FQGNSA. Between the trimmed V and J ends, which lost 1 base and 5 bases, there was a span of 6 bases. CDR3 size: 13 residues.

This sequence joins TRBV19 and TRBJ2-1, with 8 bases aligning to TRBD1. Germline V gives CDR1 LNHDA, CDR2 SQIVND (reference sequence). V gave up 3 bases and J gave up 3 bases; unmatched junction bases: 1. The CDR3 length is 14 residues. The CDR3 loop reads CASSIGQGYNEQFF. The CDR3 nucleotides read TGTGCCAGTAGTATTGGACAGGGCTACAATGAGCAGTTCTTC.